These T cell receptor beta chains were read from a single sample in a study of T cell responses to AZD1222 COVID-19 vaccine. The assay was immunoSEQ multiplex PCR, and TCRdb's table has in-frame clones only and misses some. The repertoire holds around 130,000 clones, with around 83% as singletons. The sample here was peripheral blood, taken on day 0 of AZD1222 vaccination. These receptors were obtained from an adult in good health. CDR3s include the opening cysteine and the closing phenylalanine or tryptophan. The D gene is left open where the match is weak. Clone size is stated in some rows and not others, as once, few, many or a class when expanded.

J | size | V | D | DNA | CDR3
TRBJ2-7 | once | TRBV19 | TRBD2 | TGTGCCAGTAGTATCGGACTAGCTAGCGAGCAGTACTTC | CASSIGLASEQYF
TRBJ1-1 | . | TRBV24-1 | TRBD1 | TGTGCCACCAGTGCGGCTAACAGGGGAGTGACTGAAGCTTTCTTT | CATSAANRGVTEAFF
TRBJ2-1 | once | TRBV6-2/TRBV6-3 | . | TGTGCCAGCAGTTCCAGGGGGGCGGACTACAATGAGCAGTTCTTC | CASSSRGADYNEQFF
TRBJ2-7 | . | TRBV29-1 | . | TGCAGCGTACAGGACGGCTACGAGCAGTACTTC | CSVQDGYEQYF
TRBJ2-1 | . | TRBV28 | TRBD2 | TGTGCCAGCAGTGAAACGGGACTAGCGGTAACGGGGCAGTTCTTC | CASSETGLAVTGQFF
TRBJ1-5 | . | TRBV4-2 | TRBD1 | TGTGCCAGCAGCCAGTTAGGGACAGGGGTGTCGTTCCAGCATTTT | CASSQLGTGVSFQHF
TRBJ1-6 | . | TRBV27 | . | TGTGCCAGCAGTTTCACCAGGGGCTATAATTCACCCCTCCACTTT | CASSFTRGYNSPLHF
TRBJ2-7 | few | TRBV11-2 | . | TGTGCCAGCAGCTTAGACCGCCGACGACGGAGTGTCGAGCAGTACTTC | CASSLDRRRRSVEQYF
TRBJ1-1 | . | TRBV7-3 | . | TGTGCCAGCAGCTTAAACCCGGCGGGCACTGAAGCTTTCTTT | CASSLNPAGTEAFF
TRBJ2-2 | few | TRBV7-9 | . | TGTGCCAGCAGCTTAGGCGGGGGCCACACCGGGGAGCTGTTTTTT | CASSLGGGHTGELFF
TRBJ2-2 | . | TRBV25-1 | . | TGTGCCATCGGCCCACCCACCGGGGAGCTGTTTTTT | CAIGPPTGELFF
TRBJ2-1 | once | TRBV7-9 | . | TGTGCCAGCAGCTTAGTTGTGTCCGCTAGCGAGTTCTTC | CASSLVVSASEFF
TRBJ1-1 | . | TRBV13 | TRBD1 | TGTGCCAGCAGCTCACCGACCGGGACAGGGCCCGGGGCTTTCTTT | CASSSPTGTGPGAFF
TRBJ1-5 | . | TRBV6-2/TRBV6-3 | . | TGTGCCAGCAGTTTTACAGGTTTCAATCAGCCCCAGCATTTT | CASSFTGFNQPQHF
TRBJ2-3 | . | TRBV7-3 | . | TGTGCCAGCAGCTTAACTGTGGCTACCGGCACAGATACGCAGTATTTT | CASSLTVATGTDTQYF
TRBJ1-5 | . | TRBV24-1 | . | TGTGCCACCAGTGTGGGGTGGGACCAGCCCCAGCATTTT | CATSVGWDQPQHF
TRBJ1-1 | once | TRBV12-3/TRBV12-4 | . | TGTGCCAGCAGCGACCTGTGGGAAGGAGAAGCTTTCTTT | CASSDLWEGEAFF
TRBJ2-4 | . | TRBV11-3 | . | TGTGCCAGCAGCTTCCCACTACCTTACTTACTAGCCAAAAACATTCAGTACTTC | CASSFPLPYLLAKNIQYF
TRBJ1-4 | few | TRBV6-5 | . | TGTGCCAGCAGTTACGAAGGGGGGGTTAATGAAAAACTGTTTTTT | CASSYEGGVNEKLFF
TRBJ2-7 | . | TRBV27 | TRBD2 | TGTGCCAGCAGTTGGGGACTAGGATCCGCCTCCTACGAGCAGTACTTC | CASSWGLGSASYEQYF
TRBJ1-2 | . | TRBV14 | . | TGTGCCAGCAGCCAAGATTTTTTCGGGGACAACGGAGGCTACACCTTC | CASSQDFFGDNGGYTF
TRBJ2-7 | . | TRBV15 | . | TGTGCCACCAGCAGGGGACCGAACTACGAGCAGTACTTC | CATSRGPNYEQYF
TRBJ1-4 | . | TRBV19 | . | TGTGCCAGTAGTATAGTAGCTGAAAAACTGTTTTTT | CASSIVAEKLFF
TRBJ1-5 | . | TRBV21-1 | . | TGTGCCAAAAATCAGCCCCAGCATTTT | CAKNQPQHF
TRBJ2-3 | . | TRBV28 | . | TGTGCCAGCAGTCCACTCGGGGGACAGCCTCCAGATACGCAGTATTTT | CASSPLGGQPPDTQYF
TRBJ2-3 | many | TRBV6-1 | TRBD2 | TGTGCCAGCAGTGAAGCGGTTGGCGGGGGGGCCCAAGATACGCAGTATTTT | CASSEAVGGGAQDTQYF
TRBJ1-2 | . | TRBV27 | TRBD1 | TGTGCCAGCAGTTTATCCGGCAGGGGGTTCGGTGGCTACACCTTC | CASSLSGRGFGGYTF
TRBJ1-3 | . | TRBV7-2 | . | TGTGCCAGCAGCCCCACATCGGTTGGAAACACCATATATTTT | CASSPTSVGNTIYF
TRBJ1-1 | . | TRBV7-9 | TRBD1 | TGTGCCAGCAGCTTAGACCCGACAGGGTCAGCTTTCTTT | CASSLDPTGSAFF
TRBJ2-1 | . | TRBV9 | . | TGTGCCAGCAGCCTCCGGGACGCCTTCAATGAGCAGTTCTTC | CASSLRDAFNEQFF
TRBJ1-4 | . | TRBV28 | TRBD1 | TGTGCCAGCAGCCTGACAGGGGGAGTAAATGAAAAACTGTTTTTT | CASSLTGGVNEKLFF
TRBJ2-3 | . | TRBV29-1 | . | TGCAGCGTTGACTACAGCACAGATACGCAGTATTTT | CSVDYSTDTQYF
TRBJ1-1 | . | TRBV7-2 | TRBD1 | TGTGCCAGCAGCCCCCGACAGGGGGCGGAGACTGAAGCTTTCTTT | CASSPRQGAETEAFF
TRBJ1-6 | . | TRBV27 | . | TGTGCCAGCAGTTTATCCCGCTCCTATAATTCACCCCTCCACTTT | CASSLSRSYNSPLHF
TRBJ2-7 | few | TRBV9 | . | TGTGCCAGCAGCGTAGACGTACAGGGTTCCTACGAGCAGTACTTC | CASSVDVQGSYEQYF